This record covers a single TCR beta chain. Its antigen remains unknown. The treatment was: some 20 received Ad26.COV2.S at low or high dose, single or two shots; about 5 received placebo; per-sample allocation not given. It was on day 63 after the first vaccine or placebo injection that samples were taken. The entry originates in a study of Ad26.COV2.S vaccination and SARS-CoV-2 variants. Study-wide context: Doses of Ad26.COV2.S were injected into muscle once or twice, 56 days apart.

Study conclusions and caveats: Substantial breadth was reported for post-vaccination spike-specific CD8+ and CD4+ T cells.

Method: immunoSEQ multiplex PCR; TCRdb's copy keeps in-frame clones and lacks some. The sample has around 420,000 clones, approximately 90% seen once; the top ten hold around 3.6%. Germline-derived CDR1 and CDR2 are SEHNR and FQNEAQ (reference sequence). The ends lost 5 bases at V and 4 bases at J; junction bases unmatched: 3. The CDR3 length is 13 residues. This receptor was taken from a person between 18 and 65 years old who received the Ad26.COV2.S COVID-19 vaccine or a placebo. The sequencing used peripheral blood, collected in a trial of Ad26.COV2.S vaccine versus placebo. The V call is TRBV7-9, the J call TRBJ2-5; TRBD2 agrees at 8 bases. CDR3 amino acids: CASSAGRGETQYF. In nucleotides, the CDR3 is TGTGCCAGCAGCGCCGGGAGGGGAGAGACCCAGTACTTC.